A single sample is the source of the 30 T cell receptor beta chains below, sequenced in a study of shared clonotypes between healthy human individuals. The table came from immunoSEQ multiplex PCR; TCRdb's copy has only in-frame clones and leaves some out. The data hold some 1.4 million clones, with approximately 96% observed a single time. Sequences were obtained from naive CD4+ T cells sorted from blood. Described subset: CD45RA+ positively selected. Source of these receptors: a man aged 30 to 39 in good health.

V usage is TRBV4-1 and J usage is TRBJ1-2; no definite D call. Germline V gives CDR1 MGHRA, CDR2 YSYEKL. This CDR3 comprises 16 residues. V was clipped by 1 base and J by 4 bases, with 16 bases between them. The CDR3: CASSQASGSLLYGYTF. The CDR3 nucleotides are TGCGCCAGCAGCCAAGCATCGGGGAGCCTCCTCTATGGCTACACCTTC.

The chain links TRBV7-2 to TRBJ2-1, with D perhaps TRBD1 (6 bases). The ends were cut back, 2 bases at V and 4 bases at J, with 15 bases in the middle. The germline gives CDR1 SGHTA, CDR2 FQGNSA. The CDR3 contains 16 residues. The CDR3 spells CASSLFSGARYNEQFF. In DNA, the CDR3 is TGTGCCAGCAGCTTATTCTCAGGGGCAAGGTACAATGAGCAGTTCTTC.

V and J are TRBV6-5 and TRBJ1-1; a possible D gene is TRBD1 (6 bases). The CDR3 loop spans 15 amino acids. Germline V CDR1 and CDR2: MNHEY, SVGAGI. V was shortened by 4 bases and J by 3 bases, with 15 bases between the two germline ends. The CDR3 DNA reads TGTGCCAGCAGTTCCACAGGGCTAGTGTACACTGAAGCTTTCTTT. Translation: CASSSTGLVYTEAFF.

V usage is TRBV2 and J usage is TRBJ1-4; D gene ambiguous. This CDR3 has 15 amino acids. With 3 bases removed from V and 3 bases from J, the gap between germline ends came to 11 bases. Germline values: CDR1 SNHLY, CDR2 FYNNEI. The DNA for the CDR3 is TGTGCCAGCAGTGATCTTTCCAGCTCTAATGAAAAACTGTTTTTT. It is translated as CASSDLSSSNEKLFF.

V is TRBV29-1 and J is TRBJ2-5, with 10 nucleotides matching TRBD1. CDR1 SQVTM and CDR2 ANQGSEA come from the germline V gene. With V trimmed by 3 bases and J by 5 bases, 12 bases remained unmatched. CDR3 length: 16 residues. This CDR3 is CSVDSPGQGSGETQYF. The CDR3 DNA follows: TGCAGCGTTGATTCGCCGGGACAGGGGAGCGGGGAGACCCAGTACTTC.

The genes are TRBV9 and TRBJ2-5; D tentatively reads TRBD1 or TRBD2 (5 bases each). Trimming left V 3 bases short and J 3 bases short, with 18 bases between. The CDR3 extends over 16 amino acids. Germline V gene lookup returns CDR1 SGDLS and CDR2 YYNGEE. The CDR3, as DNA: TGTGCCAGCAGCGGACCCCCGGGGCTTACGAAAGAGACCCAGTACTTC. Translated: CASSGPPGLTKETQYF.

The chain recombines TRBV27 with TRBJ2-3, with TRBD2 matching over 12 bases. The CDR3 loop spans 15 amino acids. Trimming took 7 bases from V and 3 from J; bases not matched to a gene: 5. Germline V lookup: CDR1 MNHEY, CDR2 SMNVEV (reference sequence). The CDR3 DNA sequence: TGTGCCAGCACCCCGACTAGCGGGAGAACAGATACGCAGTATTTT. It codes for CASTPTSGRTDTQYF.

V is TRBV15 and J is TRBJ2-1; 12 bases fit TRBD2. This CDR3 contains 16 residues. Germline V gene data show CDR1 as LNHNV and CDR2 as YYDKDF (reference sequence). The J segment lost 6 bases and the V segment lost 0 bases, leaving 3 bases of the junction unmatched. The CDR3 sequence: CATSRDATSGSNEQFF. In nucleotides, the CDR3 is TGTGCCACCAGCAGAGACGCGACTAGCGGGAGCAATGAGCAGTTCTTC.

V gene TRBV19 combines with J gene TRBJ2-6; D not resolved. The CDR3 extends over 15 amino acids. Germline assignment: CDR1 LNHDA and CDR2 SQIVND (reference sequence). Trimming left V 8 bases short and J 0 bases short, with 11 bases between. CDR3 in amino acids: CASAQATSGANVLTF. As DNA, the CDR3 is TGTGCCAGTGCTCAAGCGACCTCTGGGGCCAACGTCCTGACTTTC.

The chain has TRBV6-6 and TRBJ2-7; the match to TRBD2 covers 11 bases. The germline V gene encodes CDR1 MNHNY and CDR2 SVGAGI (reference sequence). The CDR3 is made up of 14 amino acids. With 8 bases clipped from V and 5 bases from J, the junction kept 8 bases outside the gene matches. The CDR3 DNA reads TGTGCCAGCCGAACCACTAGCGGGAGTAACGAGCAGTACTTC. The encoded protein is CASRTTSGSNEQYF.

The rearrangement links TRBV19 to TRBJ1-2, with 9 bases identical to TRBD1. There are 14 residues in the CDR3. Germline assignment: CDR1 LNHDA and CDR2 SQIVND (reference sequence). V shed 5 bases, J shed 10 bases, and the junction held 11 bases outside the gene matches. CDR3 nucleotides: TGTGCCAGTAGTGCCGTGCGGGACAGGGACTCCTACACCTTC. This gives the protein CASSAVRDRDSYTF.

The CDR3 sequence is CASSSGLGNNEKLFF. In DNA, the CDR3 is TGTGCCAGCAGTTCCGGGTTGGGGAATAATGAAAAACTGTTTTTT. The chain joins TRBV6-6 to TRBJ1-4; D unresolved. The CDR3 is made up of 15 amino acids. The germline V gene encodes CDR1 MNHNY and CDR2 SVGAGI (reference sequence). V lost 4 bases and J 4 bases, leaving 13 bases between the germline ends.

V usage is TRBV5-1 and J usage is TRBJ2-2; TRBD2 might be the D (6 bases). V was cut by 3 bases and J by 5 bases, with 14 bases left in between. This CDR3 spans 15 amino acids. The germline gives CDR1 SGHRS, CDR2 YFSETQ. CDR3 nucleotide sequence: TGCGCCAGCAGCTCAGAGACTAGTCGGACCGGGGAGCTGTTTTTT. Amino acids: CASSSETSRTGELFF.

J is TRBJ1-2 and V is TRBV30; D is ambiguous. This CDR3 contains 13 residues. From germline, CDR1 is GTSNPN and CDR2 SVGIG (reference sequence). V lost 0 bases, J lost 4 bases, and 9 bases lay in between. The CDR3 DNA sequence: TGTGCCTGGAGTGTGAAAACTGGCTATGGCTACACCTTC. Amino acid sequence: CAWSVKTGYGYTF.

The table lists this clone with a count of one. V and J are TRBV28 and TRBJ1-2; possibly TRBD1 for D (6 bases). The CDR3 loop spans 13 amino acids. The V gene's germline CDR1 is MDHEN and CDR2 SYDVKM. Trimming took off 3 bases at V and 8 bases at J, with 13 bases between the two ends. In DNA form, the CDR3 reads TGTGCCAGCAGTTTTGGCGACAGGAGGGGCTACACCTTC. The encoded protein is CASSFGDRRGYTF.

Regarding this clone: Other DNA sequences in the sample encode the same CDR3. The chain employs TRBV19 and TRBJ2-3; weak D call: TRBD2 (5 bases). The V end lost 1 base, the J end lost 3 bases, and 8 bases lay between the germline ends. Germline CDR1 is LNHDA and CDR2 is SQIVND (reference sequence). The CDR3 runs 14 residues. The DNA of the CDR3 is TGTGCCAGTAGTATAGGTTCGGGGACAGATACGCAGTATTTT. This translates into CASSIGSGTDTQYF.

This clone was counted a few times. The CDR3 sequence is CASRRSTPYGYTF. In nucleotides, the CDR3 is TGTGCCAGCAGGAGGAGCACACCTTATGGCTACACCTTC. V usage is TRBV28 and J usage is TRBJ1-2; D unresolved. The CDR3 has 13 residues. The germline CDR1 and CDR2 sequences are MDHEN and SYDVKM. The V gene lost 6 bases and the J gene lost 5 bases, with 13 bases spanning the gap.

The chain links TRBV7-2 to TRBJ2-7; TRBD2 matches at 10 bases. Germline V lookup: CDR1 SGHTA, CDR2 FQGNSA. Trimming removed 0 bases from V and 8 bases from J; junction bases left unmatched: 10. This CDR3 has 16 amino acids. Written as DNA, the CDR3 is TGTGCCAGCAGCTTAGCCCCTAGCGGGGGACCTTATAAGCAGTACTTC. It is translated as CASSLAPSGGPYKQYF.

V usage is TRBV19 and J usage is TRBJ2-7, with D uncertain. V lost 2 bases and J lost 2, with 13 bases in between. CDR1 and CDR2 (germline): LNHDA, SQIVND (reference sequence). The CDR3 runs 15 residues. In nucleotides, the CDR3 is TGTGCCAGTAGTATACGTTCGGGCGGACCCTACGAGCAGTACTTC. Translation gives CASSIRSGGPYEQYF.

This chain joins TRBV5-4 and TRBJ2-3, with 7 bases fitting TRBD2. With V trimmed by 1 base and J by 0 bases, 5 bases remained unmatched. Germline V gene data show CDR1 as SGHNT and CDR2 as YYREEE (reference sequence). The CDR3 consists of 16 residues. CDR3 bases: TGTGCCAGCAGCTTGTTAGCGGGCACTAGCACAGATACGCAGTATTTT. Translation gives CASSLLAGTSTDTQYF.

This chain connects TRBV27 to TRBJ2-7, with no clear D. CDR1 MNHEY and CDR2 SMNVEV come from the germline V gene (reference sequence). The CDR3 sequence is 18 residues long. V lost 1 base and J 6 bases, leaving 25 bases between the germline ends. The CDR3 protein is CASSLLGPLARPLSEQYF. CDR3 DNA: TGTGCCAGCAGTTTATTGGGCCCCTTGGCTAGACCCCTCTCCGAGCAGTACTTC.

J is TRBJ2-7 and V is TRBV6-1, with D possibly being TRBD2 (6 bases). V was trimmed by 2 bases and J by 1 base, leaving 15 bases between them. The length of the CDR3 is 16 residues. Germline V gene data show CDR1 as MNHNS and CDR2 as SASEGT. The DNA of the CDR3 is TGTGCCAGCAGTGAACCGGGAGCAGTTTTATCCTACGAGCAGTACTTC. Translated, it gives CASSEPGAVLSYEQYF.

This chain connects TRBV6-4 to TRBJ1-2; the D gene is possibly TRBD1 (6 bases). The CDR3 loop spans 13 amino acids. CDR1 and CDR2 (germline): MRHNA, SNTAGT. Trimming left V 0 bases short and J 9 bases short, with 11 bases between. CDR3 DNA: TGTGCCAGCAGTGACTCCGGGGGGCAGAGCTACACCTTC. It is translated as CASSDSGGQSYTF.

V and J are TRBV5-1 and TRBJ2-1, with 15 bases matching TRBD2. Losses at the gene ends were 0 bases for V and 9 bases for J; bases not matched to a gene: 1. This CDR3 is built from 15 residues. The germline CDR1 and CDR2 sequences are SGHRS and YFSETQ. CDR3 sequence: CASSLAGLAGGEQFF. The CDR3 nucleotides are TGCGCCAGCAGCTTGGCGGGACTAGCGGGAGGTGAGCAGTTCTTC.

This chain joins TRBV7-6 and TRBJ2-5, with 12 bases matching TRBD2. The trim removed 5 bases at V and 7 bases at J, leaving 11 bases unmatched. The germline gives CDR1 SGHVS, CDR2 FNYEAQ. The CDR3 loop spans 16 amino acids. The CDR3 reads CASSPGLAGPPATQYF. Written as DNA, the CDR3 is TGTGCCAGCAGCCCCGGACTAGCGGGGCCACCAGCGACCCAGTACTTC.

The table lists this clone with a count of one. The genes are TRBV29-1 and TRBJ1-3; D call uncertain. Germline V gives CDR1 SQVTM, CDR2 ANQGSEA. V was shortened by 3 bases and J by 3 bases, with 9 bases between the two germline ends. This CDR3 contains 13 residues. CDR3 amino acids: CSVELTIGNTIYF. CDR3 coding DNA: TGCAGCGTTGAGCTTACAATTGGAAACACCATATATTTT.

The chain links TRBV6-6 to TRBJ2-2; perhaps TRBD1 as D (5 bases). This CDR3 comprises 14 residues. V gave up 5 bases and J gave up 4 bases, with 11 bases separating them. Germline-derived CDR1 and CDR2 are MNHNY and SVGAGI (reference sequence). The DNA of the CDR3 is TGTGCCAGCAGTCGACAGTACAGCACCGGGGAGCTGTTTTTT. Protein sequence: CASSRQYSTGELFF.

This clone was observed once. This chain links TRBV10-3 with TRBJ2-2; 8 nucleotides match TRBD1. The V segment lost 0 bases and the J segment 5 bases; nucleotides outside the gene matches: 11. The germline gives CDR1 ENHRY, CDR2 SYGVKD. This CDR3 contains 18 residues. CDR3 nucleotides: TGTGCCATCAGTGAGTCGGTGGGTGTGGACAGGGCGACCGGGGAGCTGTTTTTT. Its protein is CAISESVGVDRATGELFF.

The V and J genes are TRBV6-6 and TRBJ2-2; D unresolved. The germline V gene encodes CDR1 MNHNY and CDR2 SVGAGI (reference sequence). The CDR3 consists of 14 residues. Between the trimmed V and J ends, which lost 8 bases and 0 bases, there was a span of 10 bases. CDR3 nucleotides: TGTGCCAGCGCCGCAGTGTCGAACACCGGGGAGCTGTTTTTT. It is translated as CASAAVSNTGELFF.

This clone came up once. Other DNA sequences in the sample encode the same CDR3. V gene TRBV18 combines with J gene TRBJ2-5, with a weak D call TRBD2 (5 bases). CDR1 and CDR2 (germline): KGHSH, LQKENI. Deletions cut 3 bases from V and 3 bases from J, with 8 bases between. The CDR3 is made up of 13 amino acids. CDR3: CASSPSGKETQYF. In nucleotides, the CDR3 is TGTGCCAGCTCACCGTCGGGGAAAGAGACCCAGTACTTC.